One sample yielded the 8 T cell receptor beta chains listed below, sequenced in a study of shared clonotypes between healthy human individuals. Profiling relied on immunoSEQ multiplex PCR, and the TCRdb table lists in-frame clones only, not all of them. The sample includes millions of clones, more than 85% of them seen just once. Sequencing was carried out using naive CD4+ T cells from PBMCs. The sample's subset: CD45RA+ positively selected. The receptors originated from a man in his late teens or twenties in good health. Some clones in this sample may be carry-over from other donors' samples.

About this clone itself: This CDR3 is also generated by other DNA sequences in the sample. The genes are TRBV5-4 and TRBJ2-3; D remains unclear. Germline V gene data show CDR1 as SGHNT and CDR2 as YYREEE (reference sequence). The CDR3 has 14 residues. Trimming took off 0 bases at V and 3 bases at J, with 8 bases between the two ends. CDR3 in amino acids: CASSLEGGTDTQYF. The CDR3 DNA follows: TGTGCCAGCAGCTTGGAGGGTGGGACAGATACGCAGTATTTT.

This clone was seen only a few times. V is TRBV12-5 and J is TRBJ1-5; D unclear. The V end lost 6 bases, the J end lost 3 bases, and 6 bases lay between the germline ends. The CDR3 totals 12 residues. Germline V gene data show CDR1 as LGHNT and CDR2 as FRNRAP. CDR3: CASGRDNQPQHF. Written as DNA, the CDR3 is TGTGCTAGTGGGCGTGACAATCAGCCCCAGCATTTT. Full variable domain (rest looked up from reference TRBV12-5 and TRBJ1-5): DARVTQTPRHKVTEMGQEVTMRCQPILGHNTVFWYRQTMMQGLELLAYFRNRAPLDDSGMPKDRFSAEMPDATLATLKIQPSEPRDSAVYFCASGRDNQPQHFGDGTRLSIL.

The chain combines TRBV6-1 with TRBJ2-1; D not certain. The CDR3 spans 16 residues. The ends were cut back, 2 bases at V and 1 base at J, with 12 bases in the middle. CDR1 is MNHNS, CDR2 SASEGT, per germline. In nucleotides, the CDR3 is TGTGCCAGCAGTGAACAGGCTTCTTGGTCCTACAATGAGCAGTTCTTC. Translation: CASSEQASWSYNEQFF.

J is TRBJ1-4 and V is TRBV9; 8 bases are shared with TRBD1. J gave up 6 bases and V 2 bases, and 3 bases lay outside the gene matches. CDR1 and CDR2 from the germline V gene are SGDLS and YYNGEE. This CDR3 is 14 amino acids long. CDR3: CASSVTGVDEKLFF. DNA of the CDR3: TGTGCCAGCAGCGTGACAGGGGTTGATGAAAAACTGTTTTTT.

The sample holds one count of this clone. V gene TRBV7-8 combines with J gene TRBJ2-5; D remains ambiguous. The CDR3 is made up of 16 amino acids. Germline V lookup: CDR1 SGHVS, CDR2 FQNEAQ. Deletions cut 0 bases from V and 4 bases from J, with 15 bases between. The DNA of the CDR3 is TGTGCCAGCAGCTTAGCGACATCGCTAACGGGAGAGACCCAGTACTTC. It is translated as CASSLATSLTGETQYF.

In DNA form, the CDR3 reads TGTGCCAGCAGCTCCCCCCCTAATGAAAAACTGTTTTTT. This gives the protein CASSSPPNEKLFF. V gene TRBV7-9 combines with J gene TRBJ1-4; D is uncertain. The CDR3 covers 13 residues. Germline CDR1 and CDR2: SEHNR and FQNEAQ (reference sequence). V lost 4 bases and J 3 bases, leaving 6 bases between the germline ends.

This clone was found once. The chain is built from TRBV5-1 and TRBJ1-4, with 7 positions matching TRBD1. The CDR3 totals 15 residues. Germline V gene data show CDR1 as SGHRS and CDR2 as YFSETQ. The J segment lost 8 bases and the V segment lost 4 bases, leaving 11 bases of the junction unmatched. For the CDR3, the DNA is TGCGCCAGCAGCGTAGGACAGGTAATTGGCGAAAAACTGTTTTTT. Protein product: CASSVGQVIGEKLFF.

V and J are TRBV6-5 and TRBJ1-5, with a possible D match to TRBD1 (6 bases). Trimming left V 3 bases short and J 2 bases short, with 8 bases between. The V gene's germline CDR1 is MNHEY and CDR2 SVGAGI. The length of the CDR3 is 14 residues. The CDR3 DNA follows: TGTGCCAGCAGTTATACAGGGCGCAATCAGCCCCAGCATTTT. This encodes CASSYTGRNQPQHF.